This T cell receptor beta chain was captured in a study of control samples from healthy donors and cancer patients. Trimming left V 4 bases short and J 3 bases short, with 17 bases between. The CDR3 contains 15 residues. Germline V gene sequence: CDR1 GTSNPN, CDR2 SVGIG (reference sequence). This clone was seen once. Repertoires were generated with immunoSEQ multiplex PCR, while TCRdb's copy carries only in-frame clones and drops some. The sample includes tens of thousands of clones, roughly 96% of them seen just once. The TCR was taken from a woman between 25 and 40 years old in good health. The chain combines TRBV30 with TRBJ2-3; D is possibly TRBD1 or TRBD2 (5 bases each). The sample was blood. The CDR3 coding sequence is TGTGCCTGGACCCAGTGGGGGAAGGGAACAGATACGCAGTATTTT. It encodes CAWTQWGKGTDTQYF.